Following are 27 T cell receptor beta chains from one sample sequenced in a study of human T cells and chemical hapten exposure. TCRdb re-analysed the RACE reads in MiXCR, keeping a single row per CDR3 protein. This sample yields some 350,000 distinct CDR3 sequences, of which nearly 6.5% are seen a single time; about 6% belongs to the top ten. Sample time point: patch test 2, 6 weeks after DPC sensitization. Treatment of the sample: therapeutic diphenylcyclopropenone sensitization with weekly scalp DPC. The source was whole blood, collected in connection with sensitization to the hapten diphenylcyclopropenone (DPC). The receptors were gathered from a woman in her late teens or twenties with alopecia areata. Some clones in this sample may be carry-over from other donors' samples.

This clonotype was seen ten or more times. The J gene is TRBJ2-1, the V gene TRBV6-5; D is unresolved. The CDR3 runs to 11 residues. The germline V and J ends were trimmed by 6 bases and 2 bases, with 2 bases remaining between them. CDR1 and CDR2 from the germline V gene are MNHEY and SVGAGI. The CDR3 is CASRAYNEQFF. The CDR3 DNA sequence: TGTGCCAGCAGGGCCTACAATGAGCAGTTCTTC.

This clonotype has more than one count but fewer than ten. V and J are TRBV7-2 and TRBJ2-5; TRBD2 matches 8 bases. Germline trimming cut 1 base from V and 3 bases from J; bases unmatched to any gene: 7. This CDR3 has 16 residues. Per the germline V gene, CDR1 is SGHTA and CDR2 is FQGNSA. CDR3 residues: CASSLGDSGTKETQYF. For the CDR3, the DNA is TGTGCCAGCAGCTTAGGAGATAGCGGGACGAAAGAGACCCAGTACTTC.

This clonotype was counted ten times or more. The chain has TRBV20-1 and TRBJ2-3; 9 bases are a match to TRBD2. Per the germline V gene, CDR1 is DFQATT and CDR2 is SNEGSKA (reference sequence). CDR3 length: 16 amino acids. V lost 0 bases, J lost 2 bases, and 6 bases stayed unmatched. The DNA for the CDR3 is TGCAGTGCTAGAGACATAGCGGGGGCCCTCACAGATACGCAGTATTTT. It yields the protein CSARDIAGALTDTQYF.

This clonotype occurred many times. The rearrangement uses TRBV28 and TRBJ2-7, with 10 bases matching TRBD1. The trim removed 5 bases at V and 0 bases at J, leaving 13 bases unmatched. Germline CDR1 is MDHEN and CDR2 is SYDVKM. The CDR3 is 18 amino acids. The CDR3 region is CASSATRDRGLSSYEQYF. In DNA form, the CDR3 reads TGTGCCAGCAGTGCCACGAGGGACAGGGGCTTAAGCTCCTACGAGCAGTACTTC. The full variable domain, completed using reference TRBV28 and TRBJ2-7, is DVKVTQSSRYLVKRTGEKVFLECVQDMDHENMFWYRQDPGLGLRLIYFSYDVKMKEKGDIPEGYSVSREKKERFSLILESASTNQTSMYLCASSATRDRGLSSYEQYFGPGTRLTVT.

This clonotype occurred many times. The chain recombines TRBV29-1 with TRBJ2-7; TRBD2 matches at 8 bases. The V gene's germline CDR1 is SQVTM and CDR2 ANQGSEA. Trimming at V came to 4 bases and at J to 2 bases, leaving 4 bases not matched to a gene. This CDR3 is built from 13 residues. The CDR3: CSVGLAGPYEQYF. Written as DNA, the CDR3 is TGCAGCGTTGGTTTAGCGGGGCCCTACGAGCAGTACTTC.

This clonotype was counted at least ten times. CDR3 protein: CASTPQENQPQHF. CDR3 nucleotide sequence: TGTGCCAGCACCCCACAGGAAAATCAGCCCCAGCATTTT. The V call is TRBV6-9, the J call TRBJ1-5, with D tentatively TRBD1 (5 bases). Germline V gene data show CDR1 as MNHGY and CDR2 as SVAAGI. The CDR3 is 13 residues long. Between the trimmed V and J ends, which lost 7 bases and 4 bases, there was a span of 11 bases.

At least ten counts were recorded for this clonotype. This chain's CDR3 is CASGELVRKKLFF. The DNA for the CDR3 is TGTGCCAGCGGCGAGCTTGTGAGGAAAAAACTGTTTTTT. The J gene is TRBJ1-4, the V gene TRBV12-3 or TRBV12-4, with D unresolved. This CDR3 comprises 13 residues. V was clipped by 8 bases and J by 9 bases, with 16 bases between them.

This clonotype was found a few times. This chain links TRBV4-2 with TRBJ1-1, with 7 nucleotides matching TRBD1. Germline-derived CDR1 and CDR2 are LGHNA and YNFKEQ. V shed 3 bases and J 3 bases; nucleotides not matched to a gene: 4. This CDR3 is built from 14 residues. CDR3 region: CASSQRGTDTEAFF. The DNA for the CDR3 is TGTGCCAGCAGCCAGAGGGGGACAGACACTGAAGCTTTCTTT.

The rearrangement joins TRBV4-2 to TRBJ2-7; TRBD1 might be the D (5 bases). V dropped 4 bases and J dropped 5 bases, with 12 bases sitting between them. CDR3 size: 13 residues. Germline CDR1 LGHNA, CDR2 YNFKEQ. The CDR3 is CASSPRQFNEQYF. The CDR3 DNA reads as TGTGCCAGCAGCCCAAGACAGTTCAACGAGCAGTACTTC.

The gene calls are TRBV7-3 and TRBJ2-2; possible D gene TRBD1, 6 bases. CDR1 SGHTA and CDR2 FQGTGA come from the germline V gene. CDR3 size: 16 residues. V was cut by 5 bases and J by 5 bases, with 18 bases left in between. The CDR3 region has the DNA TGTGCCAGCAGCCTCCAAGCTGGGGGCGCGACCGGGGAGCTGTTTTTT. This encodes CASSLQAGGATGELFF.

V and J are TRBV2 and TRBJ2-3; 11 bases are a match to TRBD1. The CDR3 is 15 amino acids. Per the germline V gene, CDR1 is SNHLY and CDR2 is FYNNEI. V shed 6 bases, J shed 7 bases, and the junction held 9 bases outside the gene matches. The DNA for the CDR3 is TGTGCCAGCAGAAAATGGACAGGGGGCGCGAATACGCAGTATTTT. Translation gives CASRKWTGGANTQYF.

This clonotype was recorded at least ten times. CDR3 sequence reads: CSAPQPGAWTDTQYF. The CDR3 nucleotides read TGCAGTGCTCCTCAGCCGGGGGCCTGGACAGATACGCAGTATTTT. The chain has TRBV20-1 and TRBJ2-3; either TRBD1 or TRBD2 may supply D (6 bases each). Per the germline V gene, CDR1 is DFQATT and CDR2 is SNEGSKA (reference sequence). V lost 5 bases and J lost 3, with 18 bases in between. This CDR3 has 15 residues.

This clonotype was seen a handful of times. This chain connects TRBV29-1 to TRBJ2-3; 8 nucleotides line up with TRBD2. Germline trimming cut 7 bases from V and 0 bases from J; bases unmatched to any gene: 15. Germline V gene sequence: CDR1 SQVTM, CDR2 ANQGSEA. This CDR3 region has 17 residues. CDR3 sequence: CSAAGGAEHFSTDTQYF. CDR3 bases: TGCAGCGCTGCCGGGGGGGCAGAACATTTTAGCACAGATACGCAGTATTTT.

CDR3 sequence (DNA): TGCGCCAGCAGCCAAGACCGGACTAGCGGGGGTTCAGATACGCAGTATTTT. The encoded protein is CASSQDRTSGGSDTQYF. The rearrangement uses TRBV4-3 and TRBJ2-3; 13 bases align to TRBD2. CDR1 is LGHNA and CDR2 is YSLEER in the germline V gene. This CDR3 has 17 amino acids. J lost 4 bases, V lost 0 bases, and 4 bases had no gene match.

This clonotype was counted ten times or more. The genes are TRBV29-1 and TRBJ1-4; TRBD1 aligns across 7 bases. The V gene end was trimmed by 2 bases and the J gene end by 7 bases; junction bases not matched to a gene: 7. Germline V CDR1 and CDR2: SQVTM, ANQGSEA. The CDR3 totals 14 residues. CDR3 coding DNA: TGCAGCGTTGAACAGGGGGGGATTGGTGAAAAACTGTTTTTT. Translation: CSVEQGGIGEKLFF.

The sample holds many counts of this clonotype. V is TRBV12-3 or TRBV12-4 and J is TRBJ1-3; D is unclear. The CDR3 is 15 amino acids. The germline V and J ends were trimmed by 1 base and 0 bases, with 7 bases remaining between them. The CDR3 protein is CASSLGGFSGNTIYF. For the CDR3, the DNA is TGTGCCAGCAGTTTAGGCGGCTTCTCTGGAAACACCATATATTTT.

J is TRBJ2-3 and V is TRBV10-3; 10 nucleotides align to TRBD2. CDR1 and CDR2 from the germline V gene are ENHRY and SYGVKD. This CDR3 contains 17 residues. The V and J ends lost 3 bases and 1 base, in that order; junction bases with no gene match: 7. The CDR3 protein is CAISDPLSGGRTDTQYF. DNA of the CDR3: TGTGCCATCAGTGACCCGCTTAGCGGGGGGCGCACAGATACGCAGTATTTT.

This clonotype has a count of ten or more. The rearrangement uses TRBV7-6 and TRBJ1-2, with D tentatively TRBD1 (5 bases). In germline, CDR1 is SGHVS, CDR2 FNYEAQ. Trimming pared 5 bases from V and 4 bases from J, leaving 14 bases between. The CDR3 totals 14 residues. For the CDR3, the DNA is TGTGCCAGCAGCCCAAATCAGGGAGCCTATGGCTACACCTTC. Translated, it gives CASSPNQGAYGYTF. Drawing the rest from reference TRBV7-6 and TRBJ1-2, the complete variable domain is GAGVSQSPRYKVTKRGQDVALRCDPISGHVSLYWYRQALGQGPEFLTYFNYEAQQDKSGLPNDRFSAERPEGSISTLTIQRTEQRDSAMYRCASSPNQGAYGYTFGSGTRLTVV.

This clonotype was detected many times. The chain has TRBV7-9 and TRBJ1-4; TRBD1 matches at 7 bases. The V gene end was trimmed by 0 bases and the J gene end by 6 bases; junction bases not matched to a gene: 4. The CDR3 runs 15 residues. CDR1 and CDR2 from the germline V gene are SEHNR and FQNEAQ (reference sequence). The DNA for the CDR3 is TGTGCCAGCAGCTTAGCGAGGGACAGAGATGAAAAACTGTTTTTT. Its protein product is CASSLARDRDEKLFF. Complete variable domain (other parts from reference TRBV7-9 and TRBJ1-4): DTGVSQNPRHKITKRGQNVTFRCDPISEHNRLYWYRQTLGQGPEFLTYFQNEAQLEKSRLLSDRFSAERPKGSFSTLEIQRTEQGDSAMYLCASSLARDRDEKLFFGSGTQLSVL.

This chain connects TRBV5-1 to TRBJ2-3; D perhaps matches TRBD1 (6 bases). Trimming removed 1 base from V and 0 bases from J, with 15 bases in between. Germline V gives CDR1 SGHRS, CDR2 YFSETQ. CDR3 length equals 17 residues. This CDR3 is CASSLTPGQPSTDTQYF. The CDR3 DNA reads TGCGCCAGCAGCTTGACACCCGGACAGCCTAGCACAGATACGCAGTATTTT.

This clonotype was recorded many times. The chain is built from TRBV4-2 and TRBJ2-7; D possibly corresponds to TRBD2 (6 bases). Trimming removed 0 bases at V and 4 bases at J, with 13 bases between. CDR3 length equals 15 residues. The V gene's germline CDR1 is LGHNA and CDR2 YNFKEQ. DNA of the CDR3: TGTGCCAGCAGCCAAGATCTTGGAGGGGTGTACGAGCAGTACTTC. This codes for CASSQDLGGVYEQYF.

The V gene is TRBV4-3, the J gene TRBJ2-2; unclear D gene. The CDR3 sequence is 16 residues long. Per germline, CDR1 LGHNA and CDR2 YSLEER. V dropped 1 base and J dropped 4 bases, with 13 bases sitting between them. CDR3 residues: CASSQGARLSTGELFF. The CDR3 coding sequence is TGCGCCAGCAGCCAAGGGGCTAGGCTATCCACCGGGGAGCTGTTTTTT.

The V and J genes are TRBV5-1 and TRBJ2-1; D is unclear. This CDR3 spans 13 amino acids. The ends were cut back, 4 bases at V and 6 bases at J, with 11 bases in the middle. CDR1 and CDR2 (germline): SGHRS, YFSETQ. The CDR3 sequence: CASSRDLTNEQFF. CDR3 bases: TGCGCCAGCAGCCGCGACCTGACCAATGAGCAGTTCTTC. The entire variable domain, with the rest obtained from reference TRBV5-1 and TRBJ2-1, is as follows: KAGVTQTPRYLIKTRGQQVTLSCSPISGHRSVSWYQQTPGQGLQFLFEYFSETQRNKGNFPGRFSGRQFSNSRSEMNVSTLELGDSALYLCASSRDLTNEQFFGPGTRLTVL.

V and J are TRBV7-3 and TRBJ2-2, with D perhaps given as TRBD1 or TRBD2 (6 bases each). V lost 6 bases to trimming and J lost 4 bases, with 15 bases between them. The CDR3 totals 15 residues. CDR1 SGHTA and CDR2 FQGTGA come from the germline V gene. The CDR3 DNA sequence: TGTGCCAGCAGTTTCGCCGGGGGCAGCACCGGGGAGCTGTTTTTT. Encoded protein: CASSFAGGSTGELFF.

This clonotype was observed at least ten times. This rearrangement joins TRBV6-2 or TRBV6-3 to TRBJ2-1; D is possibly TRBD2 (6 bases). Deletions cut 2 bases from V and 8 bases from J, with 7 bases between. Germline V gives CDR1 MNHEY, CDR2 SVGEGT. This CDR3 comprises 12 residues. CDR3 DNA: TGTGCCAGCAGTTACCCTAGCGATGAGCAGTTCTTC. It translates to CASSYPSDEQFF.

This clonotype was counted ten times or more. The V gene is TRBV7-8, the J gene TRBJ2-1; a weak D match, TRBD2 (5 bases). CDR3 length: 14 amino acids. Germline CDR1 is SGHVS and CDR2 is FQNEAQ. Between the trimmed V and J ends, which lost 6 bases and 2 bases, there was a span of 11 bases. This CDR3 reads CASSGREPYNEQFF. DNA for the CDR3: TGTGCCAGCAGTGGAAGGGAGCCCTACAATGAGCAGTTCTTC.

In this sample, this clonotype turned up many times. This chain links TRBV29-1 with TRBJ1-2; D perhaps matches TRBD1 (6 bases). The germline V and J ends were trimmed by 2 bases and 7 bases, with 20 bases remaining between them. Germline lookup yields CDR1 SQVTM and CDR2 ANQGSEA. This CDR3 comprises 15 residues. CDR3 sequence (DNA): TGCAGCGTTGAATCCGGGGGCGTTGGAGTCTTTGGCTACACCTTC. Amino acids: CSVESGGVGVFGYTF.